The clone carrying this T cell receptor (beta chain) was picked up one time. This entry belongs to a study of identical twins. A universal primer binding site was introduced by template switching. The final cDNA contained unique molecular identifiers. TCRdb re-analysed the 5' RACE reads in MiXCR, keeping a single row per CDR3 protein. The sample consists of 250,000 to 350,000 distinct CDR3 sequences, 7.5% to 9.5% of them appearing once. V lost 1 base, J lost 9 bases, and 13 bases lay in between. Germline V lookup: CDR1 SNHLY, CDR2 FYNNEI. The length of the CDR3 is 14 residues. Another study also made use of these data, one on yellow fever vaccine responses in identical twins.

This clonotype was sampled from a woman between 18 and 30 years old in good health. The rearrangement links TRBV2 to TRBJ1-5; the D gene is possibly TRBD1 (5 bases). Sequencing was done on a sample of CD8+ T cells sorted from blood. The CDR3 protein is CASSEGGQGRPQHF. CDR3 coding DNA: TGTGCCAGCAGTGAAGGTGGGCAGGGACGGCCCCAGCATTTT.